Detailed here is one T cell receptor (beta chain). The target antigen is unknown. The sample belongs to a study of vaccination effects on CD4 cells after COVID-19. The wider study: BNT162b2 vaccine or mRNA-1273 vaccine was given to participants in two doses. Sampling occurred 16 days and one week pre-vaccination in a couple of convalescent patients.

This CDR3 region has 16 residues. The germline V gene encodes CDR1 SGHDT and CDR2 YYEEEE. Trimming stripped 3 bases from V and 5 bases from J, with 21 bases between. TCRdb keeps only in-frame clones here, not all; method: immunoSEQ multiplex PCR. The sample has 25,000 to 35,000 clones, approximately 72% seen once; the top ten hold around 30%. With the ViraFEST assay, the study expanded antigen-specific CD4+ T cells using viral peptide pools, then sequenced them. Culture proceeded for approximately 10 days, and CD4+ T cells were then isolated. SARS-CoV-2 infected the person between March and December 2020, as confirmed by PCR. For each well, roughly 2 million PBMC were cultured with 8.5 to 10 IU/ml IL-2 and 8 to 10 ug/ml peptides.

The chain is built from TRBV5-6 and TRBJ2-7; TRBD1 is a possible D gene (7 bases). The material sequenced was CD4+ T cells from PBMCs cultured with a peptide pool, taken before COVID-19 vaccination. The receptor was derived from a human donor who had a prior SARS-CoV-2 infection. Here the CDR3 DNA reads TGTGCCAGCAGCTCCTTTTGGAGTGTCAGGGGGGACGAGCAGTACTTC. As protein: CASSSFWSVRGDEQYF. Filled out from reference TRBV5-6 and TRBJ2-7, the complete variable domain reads DAGVTQSPTHLIKTRGQQVTLRCSPKSGHDTVSWYQQALGQGPQFIFQYYEEEERQRGNFPDRFSGHQFPNYSSELNVNALLLGDSALYLCASSSFWSVRGDEQYFGPGTRLTVT.